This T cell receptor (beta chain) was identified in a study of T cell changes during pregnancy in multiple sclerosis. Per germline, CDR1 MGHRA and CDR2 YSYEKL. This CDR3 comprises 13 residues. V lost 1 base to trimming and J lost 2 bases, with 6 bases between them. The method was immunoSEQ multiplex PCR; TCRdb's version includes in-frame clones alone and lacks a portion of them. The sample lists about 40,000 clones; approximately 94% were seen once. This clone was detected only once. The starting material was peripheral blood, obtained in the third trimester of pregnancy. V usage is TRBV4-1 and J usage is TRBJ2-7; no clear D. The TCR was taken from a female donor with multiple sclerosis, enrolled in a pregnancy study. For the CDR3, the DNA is TGCGCCAGCAGCCAAGTTCCAGCCTACGAGCAGTACTTC. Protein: CASSQVPAYEQYF.